This TCR beta chain was captured by sequencing in a study of control samples from healthy donors and cancer patients. Sequencing used immunoSEQ multiplex PCR; TCRdb keeps in-frame clones, though not all of them. The table includes about 160,000 clones, about 94% detected once. Germline V CDR1 and CDR2: SQVTM, ANQGSEA. Deletions cut 6 bases from V and 7 bases from J, with 16 bases between. There are 13 residues in the CDR3. This sequence joins TRBV29-1 and TRBJ2-1, with D perhaps TRBD1 or TRBD2 (5 bases each). Sequencing was carried out using blood. The TCR sequence derives from a woman in her thirties or forties in good health. CDR3 in DNA: TGCAGCGTGGGAAAGGGACGTGGAAATGAGCAGTTCTTC. Protein sequence: CSVGKGRGNEQFF.